These 26 T cell receptor beta chains were sequenced from one sample in a study of shared clonotypes between healthy human individuals (dated by TCRdb to the early 2020s). Receptor amplification or capture employed the immunoSEQ multiplex PCR assay. In its TCRdb copy, this immuneACCESS table keeps in-frame sequences only and misses some clones. Where compared with another copy, unresolved V genes explain less than half of these, and the others have no known cause. The sample profile shows approximately 510,000 clones; approximately 85% of them were found once. Roughly 13% of the sample belongs to the ten largest clones. The sample comprised PBMCs. The receptors derive from a woman aged 40 to 50 in good health. Some clones in this sample may be carry-over from other donors' samples.

The V gene is TRBV9, the J gene TRBJ2-4; no firm D call. Per the germline V gene, CDR1 is SGDLS and CDR2 is YYNGEE. Deletions cut 0 bases from V and 6 bases from J, with 7 bases between. The CDR3 spans 13 residues. In nucleotides, the CDR3 is TGTGCCAGCAGCGTAGGGTATGGAAACATTCAGTACTTC. This codes for CASSVGYGNIQYF.

The chain is built from TRBV7-9 and TRBJ1-3; no definite D call. The CDR3 is 14 amino acids. CDR1 and CDR2 from the germline V gene are SEHNR and FQNEAQ (reference sequence). V shed 5 bases and J shed 2 bases, with 10 bases lying between them. CDR3 sequence: CASSPAGAGNTIYF. The CDR3 nucleotides are TGTGCCAGCAGCCCAGCGGGAGCTGGAAACACCATATATTTT. Full variable domain (missing parts from reference TRBV7-9 and TRBJ1-3): DTGVSQNPRHKITKRGQNVTFRCDPISEHNRLYWYRQTLGQGPEFLTYFQNEAQLEKSRLLSDRFSAERPKGSFSTLEIQRTEQGDSAMYLCASSPAGAGNTIYFGEGSWLTVV.

The rearrangement uses TRBV2 and TRBJ2-3, with D hard to call. V lost 3 bases and J lost 1, with 5 bases in between. The CDR3 has 13 amino acids. From germline, CDR1 is SNHLY and CDR2 FYNNEI. The DNA for the CDR3 is TGTGCCAGCAGTGATGGGGGCACAGATACGCAGTATTTT. As protein: CASSDGGTDTQYF.

This chain connects TRBV28 to TRBJ2-7, with a possible D match to TRBD1 (6 bases). The CDR3 covers 18 residues. With 3 bases removed from V and 2 bases from J, the gap between germline ends came to 23 bases. Germline V CDR1 and CDR2: MDHEN, SYDVKM. The chain's CDR3 is CASSFYGSRGPRAYEQYF. CDR3 sequence (DNA): TGTGCCAGCAGTTTTTACGGTAGCAGGGGCCCTCGAGCCTACGAGCAGTACTTC.

Comments on this clone: This sequence is one base from a far larger clone and is likely a read error. Other nucleotide sequences in the sample specify the same CDR3. V usage is TRBV7-2 and J usage is TRBJ1-5; the D gene is possibly TRBD1 (6 bases). Looked up from germline, CDR1 is SGHTA and CDR2 is FQGNSA. Trimming took 2 bases from V and 4 from J, leaving 6 bases between them. The CDR3 is made up of 13 amino acids. DNA of the CDR3: TGTGCCAGCAGCTTACAGGGGAATCAGCCCCAGCATTTT. Its translation: CASSLQGNQPQHF.

The gene calls are TRBV6-5 and TRBJ2-5, with a possible D match to TRBD2 (6 bases). TRBJ2-7 matches the DNA end more closely, so the J call is doubtful. Looked up from germline, CDR1 is MNHEY and CDR2 is SVGAGI. This CDR3 is built from 14 residues. CDR3 sequence (DNA): TGTGCCAGCAGTTTAGTGAACGGGGGCTACGAGCAGTACTTC. Translation: CASSLVNGGYEQYF.

The chain is built from TRBV10-3 and TRBJ2-1; 7 positions match TRBD1. Germline assignment: CDR1 ENHRY and CDR2 SYGVKD. The CDR3 consists of 15 residues. V dropped 4 bases and J dropped 1; count of bases not matched to a gene: 4. The CDR3 is CAISADRASYNEQFF. The CDR3 DNA reads as TGTGCCATCAGTGCCGACAGGGCGTCCTACAATGAGCAGTTCTTC.

The table lists this clone with a few counts. Other DNA sequences within the sample encode an identical CDR3. V gene TRBV5-1 combines with J gene TRBJ1-2, with 7 positions matching TRBD1. Germline assignment: CDR1 SGHRS and CDR2 YFSETQ. V lost 0 bases, J lost 4 bases, and 3 bases stayed unmatched. CDR3 size: 14 residues. CDR3 amino acids: CASSLGQGTYGYTF. The DNA for the CDR3 is TGCGCCAGCAGCTTGGGACAGGGTACCTATGGCTACACCTTC. The entire variable domain, with the rest obtained from reference TRBV5-1 and TRBJ1-2, is as follows: KAGVTQTPRYLIKTRGQQVTLSCSPISGHRSVSWYQQTPGQGLQFLFEYFSETQRNKGNFPGRFSGRQFSNSRSEMNVSTLELGDSALYLCASSLGQGTYGYTFGSGTRLTVV.

The J gene is TRBJ2-1, the V gene TRBV29-1; TRBD1 is a possible D gene (5 bases). Looked up from germline, CDR1 is SQVTM and CDR2 is ANQGSEA. Trimming removed 7 bases from V and 8 bases from J, with 15 bases in between. The CDR3 consists of 12 residues. The CDR3 protein is CSGRTRFDEQFF. The CDR3 nucleotides are TGCAGCGGAAGGACAAGGTTCGATGAGCAGTTCTTC.

The rearrangement joins TRBV9 to TRBJ1-2; a weak D match, TRBD1 (6 bases). Germline CDR1 SGDLS, CDR2 YYNGEE. This CDR3 has 16 residues. Between the trimmed V and J ends, which lost 4 bases and 1 base, there was a span of 17 bases. The CDR3: CASSLRQAGLNYGYTF. The CDR3, as DNA: TGTGCCAGCAGCCTCCGACAGGCCGGACTTAACTATGGCTACACCTTC.

The V call is TRBV5-4, the J call TRBJ2-2; D is perhaps TRBD1 (5 bases). CDR1 and CDR2 (germline): SGHNT, YYREEE (reference sequence). The CDR3 has 13 amino acids. V was cut by 6 bases and J by 5 bases, with 11 bases left in between. The CDR3 DNA follows: TGTGCCAGCACCCCGCAGGGAACCGGGGAGCTGTTTTTT. Encoded protein: CASTPQGTGELFF.

The J gene is TRBJ2-1, the V gene TRBV19; 13 nucleotides line up with TRBD2. Germline V lookup: CDR1 LNHDA, CDR2 SQIVND (reference sequence). The J segment lost 8 bases and the V segment lost 4 bases, leaving 5 bases of the junction unmatched. The length of the CDR3 is 15 residues. The CDR3 region is CASSRTSGSQDEQFF. CDR3 coding DNA: TGTGCCAGTAGTAGGACTAGCGGGAGTCAGGATGAGCAGTTCTTC.

J is TRBJ2-2 and V is TRBV18; unclear D gene. Trimming removed 3 bases at V and 10 bases at J, with 15 bases between. The CDR3 is 14 amino acids. Looked up from germline, CDR1 is KGHSH and CDR2 is LQKENI. The CDR3 here is CASSPSLASEELFF. In nucleotides, the CDR3 is TGTGCCAGCTCACCGAGTCTGGCCTCGGAGGAGCTGTTTTTT.

This chain joins TRBV7-2 and TRBJ2-7; 8 bases match TRBD2. The CDR3 totals 16 residues. The germline V gene has CDR1 SGHTA and CDR2 FQGNSA. Trimming cost V 5 bases and J 2 bases; bases outside gene matches: 11. The CDR3 region has the DNA TGTGCCAGCAGCCCCTCGGCTAGCGGGCGAACCTACGAGCAGTACTTC. Amino acids: CASSPSASGRTYEQYF.

The chain employs TRBV9 and TRBJ2-3; D unresolved. Germline assignment: CDR1 SGDLS and CDR2 YYNGEE. The CDR3 loop spans 15 amino acids. Trimming took 0 bases from V and 6 from J, leaving 14 bases between them. The CDR3 loop reads CASSVDPNRGDTQYF. The CDR3 nucleotides are TGTGCCAGCAGCGTAGATCCCAACCGTGGCGATACGCAGTATTTT.

Note on this clone: The sample contains more than one DNA sequence encoding this CDR3. In DNA, the CDR3 is TGTGCCAGCAGCTTAAATGCTGGAACTGAAGCTTTCTTT. Translation gives CASSLNAGTEAFF. The chain links TRBV7-3 to TRBJ1-1; D not certain. The germline CDR1 and CDR2 sequences are SGHTA and FQGTGA. V lost 1 base, J lost 5 bases, and 8 bases lay in between. The CDR3 loop spans 13 amino acids.

The V gene is TRBV15, the J gene TRBJ2-7; 11 bases are a match to TRBD1. The CDR3 runs to 17 residues. Germline loops: CDR1 LNHNV, CDR2 YYDKDF (reference sequence). With 1 base clipped from V and 3 bases from J, the junction kept 8 bases outside the gene matches. The CDR3 coding sequence is TGTGCCACCAGCAGAGGAGTTGGACAGGGGGCGTTCTACGAGCAGTACTTC. This encodes CATSRGVGQGAFYEQYF. Based on the CDR3 plus reference TRBV15 and TRBJ2-7, the full variable domain is DAMVIQNPRYQVTQFGKPVTLSCSQTLNHNVMYWYQQKSSQAPKLLFHYYDKDFNNEADTPDNFQSRRPNTSFCFLDIRSPGLGDTAMYLCATSRGVGQGAFYEQYFGPGTRLTVT.

With regard to this clone: It is likely a read error: a sequence one base away is far more abundant. The chain employs TRBV18 and TRBJ1-2; tentatively, D is TRBD1 (6 bases). Germline-derived CDR1 and CDR2 are KGHSH and LQKENI. The CDR3 sequence is 17 residues long. The CDR3 here is CASSRTGPSQGYYGHTF. The CDR3 DNA reads as TGTGCCAGCTCACGAACAGGGCCCTCCCAGGGCTACTATGGCCACACCTTC. Filled out from reference TRBV18 and TRBJ1-2, the complete variable domain reads NAGVMQNPRHLVRRRGQEARLRCSPMKGHSHVYWYRQLPEEGLKFMVYLQKENIIDESGMPKERFSAEFPKEGPSILRIQQVVRGDSAAYFCASSRTGPSQGYYGHTFGSGTRLTVV.

The V and J genes are TRBV7-3 and TRBJ2-7; possibly TRBD2 for D (6 bases). In germline, CDR1 is SGHTA, CDR2 FQGTGA. The V and J ends lost 4 bases and 2 bases respectively, with 12 bases between them. The CDR3 contains 14 residues. The CDR3 is CASSSTGGTYEQYF. CDR3 bases: TGTGCCAGCAGCTCGACTGGCGGGACCTACGAGCAGTACTTC.

The chain carries TRBV28 and TRBJ2-1, with D possibly TRBD2 on 6 matching bases. V lost 5 bases to trimming and J lost 5 bases, with 19 bases between them. There are 16 residues in the CDR3. Germline lookup yields CDR1 MDHEN and CDR2 SYDVKM. The CDR3 loop reads CASSGLRDSRHNEQFF. The CDR3 DNA reads as TGTGCCAGCAGTGGACTCCGGGACTCTAGGCACAATGAGCAGTTCTTC. Together with reference TRBV28 and TRBJ2-1, the CDR3 gives the full variable domain: DVKVTQSSRYLVKRTGEKVFLECVQDMDHENMFWYRQDPGLGLRLIYFSYDVKMKEKGDIPEGYSVSREKKERFSLILESASTNQTSMYLCASSGLRDSRHNEQFFGPGTRLTVL.

There are a few counts of this clone. The rearrangement links TRBV7-8 to TRBJ1-5, with 9 bases fitting TRBD1. This CDR3 has 14 residues. V gave up 0 bases and J gave up 6 bases; unmatched junction bases: 0. Germline V gene data show CDR1 as SGHVS and CDR2 as FQNEAQ. In DNA, the CDR3 is TGTGCCAGCAGCTTAGCGGGACAGGGTCAGCCCCAGCATTTT. Its protein product is CASSLAGQGQPQHF.

The chain joins TRBV28 to TRBJ1-4; TRBD1 matches 7 bases. CDR1 is MDHEN and CDR2 is SYDVKM in the germline V gene. The CDR3 is 14 residues long. With 3 bases clipped from V and 5 bases from J, the junction kept 3 bases outside the gene matches. The CDR3 protein is CASSLGQSNEKLFF. Written as DNA, the CDR3 is TGTGCCAGCAGTTTGGGACAGTCAAATGAAAAACTGTTTTTT. The variable domain in full, completed from reference TRBV28 and TRBJ1-4, reads DVKVTQSSRYLVKRTGEKVFLECVQDMDHENMFWYRQDPGLGLRLIYFSYDVKMKEKGDIPEGYSVSREKKERFSLILESASTNQTSMYLCASSLGQSNEKLFFGSGTQLSVL.

This clone was seen only a few times. This chain joins TRBV16 and TRBJ1-4; D might be TRBD1 (6 bases). Germline V lookup: CDR1 KGHSY, CDR2 FQNENV. The V and J ends lost 3 bases and 5 bases respectively, with 10 bases between them. This CDR3 has 14 residues. CDR3 sequence: CASSQWGPNEKLFF. In DNA, the CDR3 is TGTGCCAGCAGCCAGTGGGGGCCAAATGAAAAACTGTTTTTT.

The rearrangement links TRBV28 to TRBJ2-5; 9 bases match TRBD2. CDR3 length: 15 amino acids. J lost 5 bases, V lost 3 bases, and 7 bases had no gene match. Germline values: CDR1 MDHEN, CDR2 SYDVKM. The CDR3 coding sequence is TGTGCCAGCAGTTTCGGACTAGCGCTTAGGGAGACCCAGTACTTC. It codes for CASSFGLALRETQYF.

V gene TRBV19 combines with J gene TRBJ2-6; the match to TRBD2 covers 9 bases. The CDR3 extends over 17 amino acids. V was pared by 7 bases and J by 0 bases, with 7 bases of the junction left unmatched. CDR1 LNHDA and CDR2 SQIVND come from the germline V gene (reference sequence). The CDR3 is CASNSPAGGSGANVLTF. The CDR3 region has the DNA TGTGCCAGTAATAGTCCAGCGGGGGGCTCTGGGGCCAACGTCCTGACTTTC. The variable domain in full, completed from reference TRBV19 and TRBJ2-6, reads DGGITQSPKYLFRKEGQNVTLSCEQNLNHDAMYWYRQDPGQGLRLIYYSQIVNDFQKGDIAEGYSVSREKKESFPLTVTSAQKNPTAFYLCASNSPAGGSGANVLTFGAGSRLTVL.

The chain carries TRBV11-2 and TRBJ2-3, with 11 positions matching TRBD2. CDR1 and CDR2 (germline): SGHAT, FQNNGV. There are 16 residues in the CDR3. With V trimmed by 8 bases and J by 2 bases, 9 bases remained unmatched. CDR3 DNA sequence: TGTGCCAGCCGCACGGGGACTAGCGGTACCACAGATACGCAGTATTTT. It codes for CASRTGTSGTTDTQYF.